The source of this T cell receptor (beta chain) is a study of blood T cell repertoires in COVID-19. Study at large: Acute-phase and convalescent COVID-19 samples originated in the United States, Italy and Spain. PBMCs, B-cell-depleted T cells, or T cells were the source of the cDNA or gDNA that made up the material.

In the original analysis: Amplification of reference gene primers provided the estimated nucleated cell counts. Assay used: immunoSEQ multiplex PCR; TCRdb lists only in-frame clones, some missing. That table furnishes V, J and clone size, whereas the DNA furnished D and trimming. The data contain some 70,000 clones, about 86% of them singletons. Germline lookup yields CDR1 MGHDK and CDR2 SYGVNS. The CDR3 spans 14 residues. V shed 4 bases and J shed 0 bases, with 8 bases lying between them. This receptor was obtained from a man in his fifties with active COVID-19. The chain is built from TRBV25-1 and TRBJ2-3, with D perhaps matching TRBD2 (6 bases). The sequencing sample was made of peripheral blood. The CDR3 DNA reads TGTGCCAGCAGTGGACTAGGGAGCACAGATACGCAGTATTTT. Encoded protein: CASSGLGSTDTQYF.